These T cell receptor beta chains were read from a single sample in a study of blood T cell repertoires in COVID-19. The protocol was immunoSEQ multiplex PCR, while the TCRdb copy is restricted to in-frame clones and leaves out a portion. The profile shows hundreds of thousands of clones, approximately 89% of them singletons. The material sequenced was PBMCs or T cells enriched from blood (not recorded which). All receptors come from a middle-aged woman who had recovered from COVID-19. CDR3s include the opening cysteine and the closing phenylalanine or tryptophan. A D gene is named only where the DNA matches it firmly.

CASSFRTVQETQYF	NA	TRBV7-8	TRBJ2-5
CASRTDTYNEQFF	NA	TRBV5-1	TRBJ2-1
CASSLDRGYTF	NA	TRBV7-9	TRBJ1-2
CASSSRTSTETQYF	NA	TRBV13	TRBJ2-5
CASSQAVRSNEQFF	NA	TRBV4-3	TRBJ2-1
CASSPLQKDGSPLHF	NA	TRBV18	TRBJ1-6
CASSPGLAGGREQYF	TRBD2	TRBV6-4	TRBJ2-7
CASSQPGGWDEQFF	NA	TRBV4-3	TRBJ2-1
CAWSPGTTDTDTQYF	TRBD2	TRBV30	TRBJ2-3
CASSLGVDQPQHF	NA	TRBV5-1	TRBJ1-5
CATSREPNAGEKLFF	NA	TRBV15	TRBJ1-4
CASSSGQGRTEAFF	TRBD1	TRBV2	TRBJ1-1
CASSYAAGYGYTF	NA	TRBV6-2/TRBV6-3	TRBJ1-2
CASGPGGVNYGYTF	NA	TRBV11-2	TRBJ1-2
CASSPGRTVRRQETQYF	NA	TRBV18	TRBJ2-5
CASSPVRGRNTEAFF	TRBD1	TRBV18	TRBJ1-1
CASSFGGIQTNEKLFF	NA	TRBV5-4	TRBJ1-4
CASSPRGGVGYEQYF	NA	TRBV21-1	TRBJ2-7
CASSRQELNTEAFF	NA	TRBV19	TRBJ1-1
CAWTADRTSETQYF	TRBD1	TRBV30	TRBJ2-5
CASNSVASASYEQYF	NA	TRBV6-5	TRBJ2-7
CASSHNQPQHF	NA	TRBV12-3/TRBV12-4	TRBJ1-5